These 26 T cell receptor beta chains came from one sample sequenced in a study of vaccination and CD4 T cells after COVID-19. An Oncomine TCR Beta short-read assay was used to sequence the DNA from cultured CD4+ T cells. TCRdb reprocessed the PCR reads with MiXCR, giving one entry per CDR3 protein. The repertoire holds 13,000 or so distinct CDR3 sequences, with roughly 56% as singletons. These TCRs' antigens remain unknown. The treatment: approximately 11-day PBMC culture with coronavirus spike peptide pools or control peptides (ViraFEST assay). Sequencing input: CD4+ T cells from blood, cultured in vitro. These receptor sequences come from a human donor who had recovered from COVID-19.

This clonotype was seen more than once but under ten times. This rearrangement joins TRBV11-1 to TRBJ2-2; unclear D gene. The CDR3 runs to 12 residues. Per germline, CDR1 SGHAT and CDR2 FQDESV (reference sequence). The V end was cut by 3 bases, the J end by 8 bases, with 7 bases between. The CDR3 loop is CASSLVNGELFF. CDR3 coding DNA: TGTGCCAGCAGCTTGGTAAATGGGGAGCTGTTTTTT.

V is TRBV6-2 or TRBV6-3 and J is TRBJ2-1, with unresolved D. This CDR3 comprises 16 residues. CDR1 is MNHEY, CDR2 SVGEGT, per germline. Trimming removed 2 bases at V and 0 bases at J, with 11 bases between. The CDR3, as DNA: TGTGCCAGCAGTTACGATGCGATCCTCTCCTACAATGAGCAGTTCTTC. As protein: CASSYDAILSYNEQFF.

CDR3 bases: TGTGCCTGGAGTAGGATGAACTATGGCTACACCTTC. This codes for CAWSRMNYGYTF. This rearrangement joins TRBV30 to TRBJ1-2, with D unresolved. The CDR3 runs to 12 residues. In germline, CDR1 is GTSNPN, CDR2 SVGIG (reference sequence). V gave up 2 bases and J gave up 2 bases, with 6 bases separating them.

This clonotype appeared a few times. J is TRBJ1-3 and V is TRBV19, with D possibly being TRBD1 (6 bases). V dropped 6 bases and J dropped 3 bases, with 9 bases sitting between them. The CDR3 runs 13 residues. Germline V gives CDR1 LNHDA, CDR2 SQIVND (reference sequence). The CDR3 protein is CASSYRVGNTIYF. For the CDR3, the DNA is TGTGCCAGTAGCTACAGGGTTGGAAACACCATATATTTT.

The chain couples TRBV5-1 to TRBJ2-2; D call uncertain. CDR1 is SGHRS, CDR2 YFSETQ, per germline. Trimming pared 0 bases from V and 4 bases from J, leaving 7 bases between. There are 14 residues in the CDR3. The CDR3 DNA sequence: TGCGCCAGCAGCTTGGTTAGCCTCACCGGGGAGCTGTTTTTT. Its translation is CASSLVSLTGELFF.

J is TRBJ2-1 and V is TRBV6-2 or TRBV6-3; no firm D call. Germline CDR1 reads MNHEY; CDR2 reads SVGEGT. V was shortened by 7 bases and J by 9 bases, with 10 bases between the two germline ends. The CDR3 runs to 11 residues. CDR3 sequence: CASTAFGEQFF. The DNA of the CDR3 is TGTGCCAGCACCGCCTTTGGTGAGCAGTTCTTC.

The chain links TRBV7-3 to TRBJ2-1; 7 nucleotides match TRBD1. The CDR3 runs to 13 residues. CDR1 and CDR2 (germline): SGHTA, FQGTGA. Trimming took 5 bases from V and 12 from J; bases not matched to a gene: 10. The CDR3 sequence: CASSTTGTERQFF. The CDR3 DNA sequence: TGTGCCAGCAGCACAACAGGGACAGAGAGGCAGTTCTTC.

This clonotype was detected only a few times. The V gene is TRBV11-2, the J gene TRBJ1-2; D call uncertain. Trimming removed 3 bases from V and 8 bases from J, with 13 bases in between. CDR3 length: 13 amino acids. Germline V CDR1 and CDR2: SGHAT, FQNNGV. DNA of the CDR3: TGTGCCAGCAGCTTTGGTTCGGCGAGGGGCTACACCTTC. Translating gives CASSFGSARGYTF. The full variable domain, in which reference TRBV11-2 and TRBJ1-2 provide the parts outside the CDR3, is EAGVAQSPRYKIIEKRQSVAFWCNPISGHATLYWYQQILGQGPKLLIQFQNNGVVDDSQLPKDRFSAERLKGVDSTLKIQPAKLEDSAVYLCASSFGSARGYTFGSGTRLTVV.

The J gene is TRBJ2-1, the V gene TRBV15; possibly TRBD1 or TRBD2 for D (6 bases each). Trimming took off 0 bases at V and 0 bases at J, with 15 bases between the two ends. Per germline, CDR1 LNHNV and CDR2 YYDKDF (reference sequence). The CDR3 is 18 amino acids. The CDR3 loop reads CATSRDQGTGSSYNEQFF. For the CDR3, the DNA is TGTGCCACCAGCAGAGATCAGGGGACTGGGAGCTCCTACAATGAGCAGTTCTTC.

The genes are TRBV23-1 and TRBJ2-4; the match to TRBD1 covers 8 bases. TRBV23-1 is an ORF, and what it does is uncertain. V gave up 8 bases and J gave up 1 base; unmatched junction bases: 13. The CDR3 spans 17 residues. The DNA for the CDR3 is TGCGCCAGCCCTTCTTTCACAGGGGGGAAGGCCAAAAACATTCAGTACTTC. As protein: CASPSFTGGKAKNIQYF.

The rearrangement joins TRBV7-2 to TRBJ2-7; D is possibly TRBD1 (6 bases). This CDR3 is built from 13 residues. CDR1 SGHTA and CDR2 FQGNSA come from the germline V gene. The germline V and J ends were trimmed by 4 bases and 4 bases, with 11 bases remaining between them. The CDR3: CASSYDRWYEQYF. In DNA form, the CDR3 reads TGTGCCAGCAGCTATGACAGGTGGTACGAGCAGTACTTC.

This sequence joins TRBV5-1 and TRBJ1-1; 7 bases line up with TRBD1. The CDR3 consists of 14 residues. The ends lost 4 bases at V and 6 bases at J; junction bases unmatched: 9. Per germline, CDR1 SGHRS and CDR2 YFSETQ. The CDR3 bases are TGCGCCAGCAGCCCCGGGACAGCCTATCCTGAAGCTTTCTTT. Its translation is CASSPGTAYPEAFF.

This clonotype was counted a few times. The gene calls are TRBV10-1 and TRBJ2-2, with D perhaps matching TRBD2 (6 bases). V lost 6 bases and J 7 bases, leaving 9 bases between the germline ends. CDR3 length equals 12 residues. Germline-derived CDR1 and CDR2 are WNHNN and SYGVQD (reference sequence). CDR3 coding DNA: TGCGCCAGCAGGGCAGCGGGCGGGGAGCTGTTTTTT. It encodes CASRAAGGELFF.

The chain uses TRBV20-1 and TRBJ1-2; 9 nucleotides agree with TRBD1. There are 14 residues in the CDR3. Germline V lookup: CDR1 DFQATT, CDR2 SNEGSKA (reference sequence). V trimming: 0 bases; J trimming: 8 bases; junction bases outside the gene matches: 7. The CDR3 DNA sequence: TGCAGTGCTAGAGATTGGGGACAGGGAGGGGGCTACACCTTC. This gives the protein CSARDWGQGGGYTF.

The chain combines TRBV7-2 with TRBJ2-4; perhaps TRBD2 as D (5 bases). The CDR3 has 12 residues. V shed 3 bases and J shed 8 bases, with 8 bases lying between them. Germline V gives CDR1 SGHTA, CDR2 FQGNSA. The CDR3 DNA is TGTGCCAGCAGCTTTTACGGGGACATTCAGTACTTC. Its protein is CASSFYGDIQYF.

This rearrangement joins TRBV28 to TRBJ1-5; 9 positions match TRBD1. Germline lookup yields CDR1 MDHEN and CDR2 SYDVKM. V trimming: 4 bases; J trimming: 0 bases; junction bases outside the gene matches: 10. This CDR3 has 18 amino acids. The CDR3 is CASSSSGQGSYSNQPQHF. The CDR3 nucleotides read TGTGCCAGCAGTTCCTCGGGACAGGGATCATATAGCAATCAGCCCCAGCATTTT. The variable domain in full, with the rest retrieved from reference TRBV28 and TRBJ1-5, is DVKVTQSSRYLVKRTGEKVFLECVQDMDHENMFWYRQDPGLGLRLIYFSYDVKMKEKGDIPEGYSVSREKKERFSLILESASTNQTSMYLCASSSSGQGSYSNQPQHFGDGTRLSIL.

V and J are TRBV28 and TRBJ1-3; D is possibly TRBD1 (6 bases). This CDR3 has 15 amino acids. V lost 2 bases, J lost 4 bases, and 12 bases lay in between. Per the germline V gene, CDR1 is MDHEN and CDR2 is SYDVKM. The CDR3 DNA reads TGTGCCAGCAGTTTACGGGGGGCGACCGGAAACACCATATATTTT. This codes for CASSLRGATGNTIYF.

The chain couples TRBV28 to TRBJ2-6; no reliable D call. There are 16 residues in the CDR3. Germline CDR1 MDHEN, CDR2 SYDVKM. V dropped 6 bases and J dropped 1 base, with 13 bases sitting between them. CDR3 in amino acids: CASSPTSFSGANVLTF. DNA for the CDR3: TGTGCCAGCAGCCCAACGAGTTTTTCTGGGGCCAACGTCCTGACTTTC.

The chain links TRBV10-3 to TRBJ1-1; the D is unclear. V gave up 3 bases and J gave up 5 bases, with 13 bases separating them. This CDR3 spans 14 amino acids. Germline CDR1 is ENHRY and CDR2 is SYGVKD. The CDR3 loop reads CAISEGREYTEAFF. As DNA, the CDR3 is TGTGCCATCAGTGAAGGCCGGGAGTATACTGAAGCTTTCTTT.

This clonotype was seen only once. V is TRBV7-2 and J is TRBJ2-2; D unclear. The CDR3 is 13 residues long. Germline loops: CDR1 SGHTA, CDR2 FQGNSA. Trimming shortened V by 4 bases and J by 7 bases, and 10 bases separated the two germline ends. The CDR3 protein is CASSSSPGGELFF. DNA of the CDR3: TGTGCCAGCAGCTCCTCCCCCGGCGGGGAGCTGTTTTTT.

V usage is TRBV7-6 and J usage is TRBJ1-3; D not certain. This CDR3 is built from 15 residues. Germline V gene lookup returns CDR1 SGHVS and CDR2 FNYEAQ. V was clipped by 1 base and J by 1 base, with 8 bases between them. CDR3 sequence: CASSLGPASGNTIYF. The CDR3 DNA is TGTGCCAGCAGCTTAGGTCCAGCGTCTGGAAACACCATATATTTT.

The sample holds one count of this clonotype. The V call is TRBV7-9, the J call TRBJ2-2; 12 bases match TRBD1. The CDR3 spans 15 residues. The ends lost 6 bases at V and 8 bases at J; junction bases unmatched: 7. Germline V CDR1 and CDR2: SEHNR, FQNEAQ (reference sequence). The CDR3 is CASRPGQGALGELFF. The CDR3 DNA sequence: TGTGCCAGCAGACCGGGACAGGGGGCTTTGGGGGAGCTGTTTTTT.

This clonotype has a handful of counts. The chain couples TRBV2 to TRBJ1-6; weak D call: TRBD1 (6 bases). Germline values: CDR1 SNHLY, CDR2 FYNNEI. CDR3 length: 15 amino acids. V dropped 9 bases and J dropped 0 bases, with 12 bases sitting between them. As DNA, the CDR3 is TGTGCCAGTTCAGGGGCAAGCTCCTATAATTCACCCCTCCACTTT. This translates into CASSGASSYNSPLHF.

The chain combines TRBV28 with TRBJ1-5; D is perhaps TRBD1 (6 bases). Germline V gene sequence: CDR1 MDHEN, CDR2 SYDVKM. This CDR3 is 15 amino acids long. V was clipped by 4 bases and J by 2 bases, with 12 bases between them. The DNA of the CDR3 is TGTGCCAGCAGTTCCAGGGGCGGGGGCAATCAGCCCCAGCATTTT. It codes for CASSSRGGGNQPQHF.

This clonotype showed up just a few times. V and J are TRBV5-4 and TRBJ1-2, with D tentatively TRBD1 (6 bases). Germline V gene data show CDR1 as SGHNT and CDR2 as YYREEE (reference sequence). There are 15 residues in the CDR3. The ends were cut back, 2 bases at V and 6 bases at J, with 17 bases in the middle. The CDR3 sequence is CASSFVRGERDGYTF. The CDR3 nucleotides read TGTGCCAGCAGCTTTGTGAGGGGGGAAAGGGATGGCTACACCTTC.

The chain employs TRBV11-2 and TRBJ1-2; D is unresolved. The germline V gene has CDR1 SGHAT and CDR2 FQNNGV. The V gene lost 6 bases and the J gene lost 2 bases, with 16 bases spanning the gap. This CDR3 spans 15 amino acids. CDR3 sequence reads: CASSPAFARNYGYTF. The DNA of the CDR3 is TGTGCCAGCAGTCCCGCCTTCGCACGGAACTATGGCTACACCTTC.